The clone carrying this T cell receptor (beta chain) was detected a few times. Its antigen remains unidentified. Unique molecular identifiers had been added to the TCR beta cDNA libraries. T cells numbering about 0.85 to 11 million yielded cDNA molecules that totaled roughly 500,000. In TCRdb, the PCR reads were re-called with MiXCR into one record per CDR3 protein. Among 740,000 or so distinct CDR3 sequences, roughly half were seen once, and the ten largest hold 4% to 5.5%. The sample originates from a study of post-analysis software for immune sequencing data. On the study more broadly: Courses of disease covered relapsing-remitting, secondary progressive and progressive-relapsing multiple sclerosis.

This CDR3 region has 12 residues. Trimming left V 2 bases short and J 1 base short, with 4 bases between. Per germline, CDR1 SQVTM and CDR2 ANQGSEA. Points from the study as a whole: F measure clustering grouped samples strongly by preparation batch. A few TRBV segments, TRBV5-6, TRBV5-1 and TRBV20-1 among them, were found more frequent in patients than controls. Controls' normalized Chao1 diversity significantly exceeded that of multiple sclerosis patients.

The chain links TRBV29-1 to TRBJ2-3; D uncertain. The sample taken for sequencing was blood. The TCR sequence derives from a girl aged 10-17 years with multiple sclerosis. This CDR3 is CSVETGTDTQYF. Here the CDR3 DNA reads TGCAGCGTTGAAACGGGCACAGATACGCAGTATTTT.